This entry lists 2 T cell receptor beta chains sequenced from one sample in a study of blood T cell repertoires in COVID-19. Repertoires were generated with immunoSEQ multiplex PCR, while TCRdb's copy carries only in-frame clones and drops some. Found here are over 200,000 clones, 75% to 90% of them singletons; the top ten hold 5.1%. The sequenced sample consisted of peripheral blood. The receptors were gathered from a human donor in a cohort sampled during active COVID-19.

The table lists this clone with a few counts. This chain uses TRBV7-2 with TRBJ2-2; 8 nucleotides align to TRBD2. Looked up from germline, CDR1 is SGHTA and CDR2 is FQGNSA. V lost 5 bases, J lost 7 bases, and 3 bases stayed unmatched. This CDR3 contains 13 residues. CDR3 in DNA: TGTGCCAGCAGCCGGGGACTAGTCGGGGAGCTGTTTTTT. As protein: CASSRGLVGELFF.

The sample holds a few counts of this clone. The chain recombines TRBV18 with TRBJ1-2; D call uncertain. Per germline, CDR1 KGHSH and CDR2 LQKENI. V gave up 3 bases and J gave up 7 bases, with 12 bases separating them. CDR3 length: 13 residues. For the CDR3, the DNA is TGTGCCAGCTCACCGGTACGAGGTGTTGGCTACACCTTC. This gives the protein CASSPVRGVGYTF. Together with reference TRBV18 and TRBJ1-2, the CDR3 gives the full variable domain: NAGVMQNPRHLVRRRGQEARLRCSPMKGHSHVYWYRQLPEEGLKFMVYLQKENIIDESGMPKERFSAEFPKEGPSILRIQQVVRGDSAAYFCASSPVRGVGYTFGSGTRLTVV.